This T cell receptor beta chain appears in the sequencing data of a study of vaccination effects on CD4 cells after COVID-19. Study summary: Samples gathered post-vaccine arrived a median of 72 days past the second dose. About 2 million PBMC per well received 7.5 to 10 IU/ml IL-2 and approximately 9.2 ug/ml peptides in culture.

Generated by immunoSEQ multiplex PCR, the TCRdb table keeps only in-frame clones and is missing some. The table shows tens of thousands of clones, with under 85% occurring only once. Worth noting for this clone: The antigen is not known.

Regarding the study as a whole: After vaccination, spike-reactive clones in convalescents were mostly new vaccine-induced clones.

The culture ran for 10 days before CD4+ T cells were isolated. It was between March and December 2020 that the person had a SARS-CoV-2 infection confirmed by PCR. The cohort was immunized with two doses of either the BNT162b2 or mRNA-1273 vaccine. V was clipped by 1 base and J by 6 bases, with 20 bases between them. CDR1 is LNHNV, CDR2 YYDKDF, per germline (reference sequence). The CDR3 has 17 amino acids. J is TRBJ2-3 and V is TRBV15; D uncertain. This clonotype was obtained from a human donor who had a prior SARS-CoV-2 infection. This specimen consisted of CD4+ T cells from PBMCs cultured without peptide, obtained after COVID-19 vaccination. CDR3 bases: TGTGCCACCAGCAGAGGTGGTGCTTTCTTGATGATGGATACGCAGTATTTT. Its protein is CATSRGGAFLMMDTQYF.